The 18 T cell receptor beta chains reported below all come from one sample, sequenced in a study of cytomegalovirus exposure and HLA in healthy donors. Repertoires were generated with immunoSEQ multiplex PCR, while TCRdb's copy carries only in-frame clones and drops some. The sample has about 360,000 clones; 70% to 90% are singletons. The sample was PBMCs. All receptors derive from a woman between 18 and 30 years old in good health and CMV-seronegative.

J is TRBJ2-7 and V is TRBV6-5, with 9 bases fitting TRBD1. The CDR3 extends over 16 amino acids. V trimming: 4 bases; J trimming: 9 bases; junction bases outside the gene matches: 16. Looked up from germline, CDR1 is MNHEY and CDR2 is SVGAGI. The CDR3 sequence: CASSFKPGTGKIGQYF. CDR3 in DNA: TGTGCCAGCAGTTTCAAACCCGGGACAGGGAAAATAGGGCAGTACTTC.

The V and J genes are TRBV28 and TRBJ1-2; D might be TRBD1 (6 bases). CDR3 length: 15 residues. Trimming took off 8 bases at V and 5 bases at J, with 21 bases between the two ends. Germline V gene lookup returns CDR1 MDHEN and CDR2 SYDVKM. CDR3 sequence (DNA): TGTGCCAGCTTGGGGGGGGCAGGGAGAATTTATGGCTACACCTTC. Translation gives CASLGGAGRIYGYTF.

The CDR3 coding sequence is TGTGCCAGCAGTGAAGCGCTTCAGGGACAGGGAACTAATGAAAAACTGTTTTTT. Protein product: CASSEALQGQGTNEKLFF. The chain employs TRBV2 and TRBJ1-4, with 9 bases lining up with TRBD1. Germline V gives CDR1 SNHLY, CDR2 FYNNEI. V was pared by 0 bases and J by 1 base, with 6 bases of the junction left unmatched. The CDR3 runs to 18 residues.

The chain recombines TRBV11-2 with TRBJ1-1, with D possibly TRBD1 on 6 matching bases. CDR1 is SGHAT and CDR2 is FQNNGV in the germline V gene. This CDR3 spans 16 amino acids. The V and J ends lost 6 bases and 3 bases respectively, with 20 bases between them. The CDR3 sequence is CASRSIGGGLDTEAFF. DNA of the CDR3: TGTGCCAGCAGATCAATAGGTGGGGGCTTGGACACTGAAGCTTTCTTT.

The chain is built from TRBV7-3 and TRBJ2-3; D remains unclear. V shed 4 bases and J shed 8 bases, with 13 bases lying between them. The CDR3 has 13 amino acids. Germline V gives CDR1 SGHTA, CDR2 FQGTGA. The CDR3 sequence: CASSSLSGGTQYF. CDR3 in DNA: TGTGCCAGCAGCTCCCTCTCGGGTGGTACGCAGTATTTT.

V and J are TRBV5-6 and TRBJ2-7; D is possibly TRBD2 (6 bases). V dropped 2 bases and J dropped 3 bases, with 12 bases sitting between them. CDR3 size: 14 residues. Germline V gene data show CDR1 as SGHDT and CDR2 as YYEEEE. In DNA, the CDR3 is TGTGCCAGCAGCTTCGGGGACTGGTTCTACGAGCAGTACTTC. Translating it yields CASSFGDWFYEQYF.

V gene TRBV27 combines with J gene TRBJ2-1; D gene uncertain. The germline V gene has CDR1 MNHEY and CDR2 SMNVEV (reference sequence). This CDR3 is built from 17 residues. V was clipped by 1 base and J by 1 base, with 14 bases between them. The chain's CDR3 is CASSLLSVHGSYNEQFF. The CDR3 bases are TGTGCCAGCAGTTTATTAAGCGTCCATGGGTCCTACAATGAGCAGTTCTTC.

The V call is TRBV28, the J call TRBJ2-3; 9 bases map to TRBD1. Germline V CDR1 and CDR2: MDHEN, SYDVKM. After removal of 6 bases from V and 2 bases from J, the junction contained 6 bases not matched to a gene. The CDR3 sequence is 15 residues long. The CDR3 loop reads CASSLGTGHTDTQYF. CDR3 nucleotide sequence: TGTGCCAGCAGCCTCGGGACAGGGCACACAGATACGCAGTATTTT. The entire variable domain, with the rest obtained from reference TRBV28 and TRBJ2-3, is as follows: DVKVTQSSRYLVKRTGEKVFLECVQDMDHENMFWYRQDPGLGLRLIYFSYDVKMKEKGDIPEGYSVSREKKERFSLILESASTNQTSMYLCASSLGTGHTDTQYFGPGTRLTVL.

CDR3 in DNA: TGTGCCAGCAGCTTGGCCAACGGGGGACGAAGTGAAAAACTGTTTTTT. It codes for CASSLANGGRSEKLFF. V gene TRBV5-6 combines with J gene TRBJ1-4; perhaps TRBD1 as D (5 bases). Trimming removed 0 bases at V and 7 bases at J, with 16 bases between. Germline V lookup: CDR1 SGHDT, CDR2 YYEEEE. This CDR3 region has 16 residues. Filled out from reference TRBV5-6 and TRBJ1-4, the complete variable domain reads DAGVTQSPTHLIKTRGQQVTLRCSPKSGHDTVSWYQQALGQGPQFIFQYYEEEERQRGNFPDRFSGHQFPNYSSELNVNALLLGDSALYLCASSLANGGRSEKLFFGSGTQLSVL.

The J gene is TRBJ1-1, the V gene TRBV2; 9 bases agree with TRBD1. This CDR3 comprises 16 residues. Germline trimming cut 1 base from V and 1 base from J; bases unmatched to any gene: 4. CDR1 and CDR2 (germline): SNHLY, FYNNEI. The CDR3 nucleotides are TGTGCCAGCAGTGAAGAACAGGGGGCGAGGAACACTGAAGCTTTCTTT. Residues: CASSEEQGARNTEAFF.

The rearrangement joins TRBV2 to TRBJ2-2, with D tentatively TRBD1 (6 bases). Germline lookup yields CDR1 SNHLY and CDR2 FYNNEI. The V end was cut by 8 bases, the J end by 7 bases, with 14 bases between. The CDR3 runs 13 residues. This CDR3 reads CASGRGLSGELFF. CDR3 bases: TGTGCCAGCGGCAGGGGCTTGAGCGGGGAGCTGTTTTTT.

The rearrangement uses TRBV28 and TRBJ2-5, with TRBD1 as a possible D gene (5 bases). This CDR3 has 13 residues. CDR1 is MDHEN, CDR2 SYDVKM, per germline. V was cut by 8 bases and J by 4 bases, with 14 bases left in between. In DNA form, the CDR3 reads TGTGCCAGCCTCCGGGCAGGGATAGAGACCCAGTACTTC. Amino acid sequence: CASLRAGIETQYF.

This rearrangement joins TRBV28 to TRBJ1-1; TRBD1 agrees at 10 bases. The V and J ends lost 3 bases and 3 bases, in that order; junction bases with no gene match: 13. The germline V gene encodes CDR1 MDHEN and CDR2 SYDVKM. This CDR3 has 18 residues. The CDR3 DNA reads TGTGCCAGCAGTTTTGGGGGACAGGGGTTTAGTGAAGACACTGAAGCTTTCTTT. Translation gives CASSFGGQGFSEDTEAFF.

The rearrangement joins TRBV7-9 to TRBJ1-6; 8 positions agree with TRBD1. The germline V gene encodes CDR1 SEHNR and CDR2 FQNEAQ (reference sequence). Germline trimming cut 5 bases from V and 6 bases from J; bases unmatched to any gene: 9. CDR3 size: 16 residues. The CDR3 region has the DNA TGTGCCAGCAGCGCAAACAGGGGGACGGTTAATTCACCCCTCCACTTT. As protein: CASSANRGTVNSPLHF.

The chain carries TRBV4-1 and TRBJ2-1, with a possible D match to TRBD2 (5 bases). This CDR3 is built from 15 residues. Per the germline V gene, CDR1 is MGHRA and CDR2 is YSYEKL. Between the trimmed V and J ends, which lost 1 base and 5 bases, there was a span of 12 bases. CDR3 in amino acids: CASSQVGRGNNEQFF. The CDR3 DNA reads as TGCGCCAGCAGCCAAGTGGGCAGAGGGAACAATGAGCAGTTCTTC.

The chain uses TRBV6-5 and TRBJ2-3, with 12 nucleotides matching TRBD2. The CDR3 runs to 16 residues. The V and J ends lost 0 bases and 4 bases, in that order; junction bases with no gene match: 2. Germline V CDR1 and CDR2: MNHEY, SVGAGI. This CDR3 is CASSYSTSGSPDTQYF. The CDR3 DNA is TGTGCCAGCAGTTACTCGACTAGCGGGAGCCCAGATACGCAGTATTTT.

The genes are TRBV6-1 and TRBJ2-7, with D unresolved. This CDR3 contains 15 residues. The V gene's germline CDR1 is MNHNS and CDR2 SASEGT. V shed 2 bases and J shed 3 bases, with 14 bases lying between them. The CDR3 coding sequence is TGTGCCAGCAGTGAACCAAAGGTCGGCGGCTACGAGCAGTACTTC. Translation gives CASSEPKVGGYEQYF.

The chain joins TRBV9 to TRBJ1-3; D is possibly TRBD1 (5 bases). Germline lookup yields CDR1 SGDLS and CDR2 YYNGEE. The V end lost 3 bases, the J end lost 0 bases, and 10 bases lay between the germline ends. The CDR3 is 15 residues long. In nucleotides, the CDR3 is TGTGCCAGCAGCGAGGGGCAGACCTCTGGAAACACCATATATTTT. Its translation is CASSEGQTSGNTIYF.